The 17 T cell receptor beta chains below were found in one sample sequenced in a study of cytomegalovirus exposure and HLA in healthy donors. Primers for the PCR totalled 60 Vbeta and 13 Jbeta. Clones were read by immunoSEQ multiplex PCR, and TCRdb kept only the in-frame ones, dropping some. The profile shows about 120,000 clones, 65% to 80% of them singletons. Source material: PBMCs. Receptors were obtained from a woman in her forties in good health and CMV-seropositive.

This clone was picked up one time. This chain uses TRBV27 with TRBJ1-2; D may be TRBD1 (6 bases). CDR3 length equals 16 residues. V shed 0 bases and J shed 4 bases, with 15 bases lying between them. Germline loops: CDR1 MNHEY, CDR2 SMNVEV (reference sequence). The CDR3 DNA sequence: TGTGCCAGCAGTTTATCGCTGGGGGCGCGGTTCTATGGCTACACCTTC. It codes for CASSLSLGARFYGYTF.

This CDR3 reads CASSEGRGYGQPQHF. In nucleotides, the CDR3 is TGTGCCAGCAGTGAAGGAAGAGGGTATGGTCAGCCCCAGCATTTT. The V call is TRBV6-1, the J call TRBJ1-5; the D is unclear. Trimming stripped 1 base from V and 6 bases from J, with 13 bases between. The length of the CDR3 is 15 residues. Germline lookup yields CDR1 MNHNS and CDR2 SASEGT.

The gene calls are TRBV4-1 and TRBJ2-7; D perhaps matches TRBD1 (6 bases). V gave up 3 bases and J gave up 1 base, with 10 bases separating them. Germline V gene lookup returns CDR1 MGHRA and CDR2 YSYEKL. This CDR3 has 14 residues. The CDR3 DNA is TGCGCCAGCAGCCAGACGGGACAATCCTACGAGCAGTACTTC. Translated: CASSQTGQSYEQYF.

The J gene is TRBJ1-2, the V gene TRBV11-2; maybe TRBD1 (5 bases). The CDR3 extends over 14 amino acids. Per the germline V gene, CDR1 is SGHAT and CDR2 is FQNNGV. Deletions cut 5 bases from V and 7 bases from J, with 17 bases between. CDR3 in DNA: TGTGCCAGCAGCCTTCGACTGGGGGGTGGTGGCTACACCTTC. Amino acids: CASSLRLGGGGYTF.

V usage is TRBV5-6 and J usage is TRBJ2-5, with TRBD2 identical over 8 bases. With V trimmed by 5 bases and J by 5 bases, 14 bases remained unmatched. This CDR3 is 16 amino acids long. Germline values: CDR1 SGHDT, CDR2 YYEEEE. The CDR3 DNA is TGTGCCAGCAGGAGAGGCGGCGCGGGAGGAGAGGAGACCCAGTACTTC. This gives the protein CASRRGGAGGEETQYF. The variable domain in full, completed from reference TRBV5-6 and TRBJ2-5, reads DAGVTQSPTHLIKTRGQQVTLRCSPKSGHDTVSWYQQALGQGPQFIFQYYEEEERQRGNFPDRFSGHQFPNYSSELNVNALLLGDSALYLCASRRGGAGGEETQYFGPGTRLLVL.

This clone was counted a few times. The gene calls are TRBV7-9 and TRBJ1-4; D might be TRBD1 (5 bases). Deletions cut 0 bases from V and 5 bases from J, with 13 bases between. CDR1 is SEHNR, CDR2 FQNEAQ, per germline (reference sequence). The CDR3 is made up of 16 amino acids. CDR3 protein: CASSLARQSPNEKLFF. DNA for the CDR3: TGTGCCAGCAGCTTAGCCAGACAGAGCCCGAATGAAAAACTGTTTTTT.

The chain uses TRBV27 and TRBJ1-5, with a possible D match to TRBD1 (5 bases). Germline V lookup: CDR1 MNHEY, CDR2 SMNVEV (reference sequence). V was shortened by 5 bases and J by 4 bases, with 21 bases between the two germline ends. CDR3 length: 17 residues. This chain's CDR3 is CASSPGTSAGRNQPQHF. The CDR3 nucleotides are TGTGCCAGCAGTCCCGGGACCTCAGCCGGGAGGAATCAGCCCCAGCATTTT.

The rearrangement joins TRBV2 to TRBJ1-2, with TRBD1 identical over 7 bases. The V segment lost 1 base and the J segment 5 bases; nucleotides outside the gene matches: 7. CDR3 size: 15 residues. The germline V gene encodes CDR1 SNHLY and CDR2 FYNNEI. CDR3 in amino acids: CASSEGQGDRYGYTF. DNA of the CDR3: TGTGCCAGCAGTGAAGGGCAGGGGGATAGATATGGCTACACCTTC.

Concerning this clone itself: The sample has other DNA sequences that encode this CDR3 too. The rearrangement joins TRBV27 to TRBJ2-7; 10 bases map to TRBD2. The CDR3 spans 13 residues. Germline V gene lookup returns CDR1 MNHEY and CDR2 SMNVEV (reference sequence). V lost 3 bases to trimming and J lost 10 bases; unmatched junction nucleotides: 6. CDR3 residues: CASSFTLAGEQYF. For the CDR3, the DNA is TGTGCCAGCAGTTTTACGCTAGCGGGGGAACAGTACTTC.

The rearrangement uses TRBV7-2 and TRBJ1-6, with 8 bases aligning to TRBD1. CDR3 size: 15 residues. Germline assignment: CDR1 SGHTA and CDR2 FQGNSA. Trimming took 6 bases from V and 6 from J; bases not matched to a gene: 7. CDR3 sequence: CASSPRQGSNSPLHF. CDR3 DNA: TGTGCCAGCAGTCCAAGACAGGGGAGTAATTCACCCCTCCACTTT.

There are a few counts of this clone. This chain links TRBV23-1 with TRBJ2-1; 8 nucleotides agree with TRBD1. TRBV23-1 is assigned to the ORF class and has an uncertain function. The CDR3 loop spans 15 amino acids. J gave up 9 bases and V 4 bases, and 11 bases lay outside the gene matches. The CDR3 reads CASSPCQGARGEQFF. As DNA, the CDR3 is TGCGCCAGCAGTCCGTGTCAGGGGGCGCGCGGTGAGCAGTTCTTC.

The J gene is TRBJ1-2, the V gene TRBV28, with D perhaps TRBD1 (6 bases). CDR3 size: 15 residues. Per germline, CDR1 MDHEN and CDR2 SYDVKM. V lost 7 bases and J 2 bases, leaving 17 bases between the germline ends. In nucleotides, the CDR3 is TGTGCCAGCACTTTTATTCAGGGGTGGAACTATGGCTACACCTTC. This translates into CASTFIQGWNYGYTF.

This clone showed up just once. This sequence joins TRBV5-6 and TRBJ2-1; the D gene is possibly TRBD2 (5 bases). Per the germline V gene, CDR1 is SGHDT and CDR2 is YYEEEE. This CDR3 has 13 residues. V dropped 5 bases and J dropped 5 bases, with 11 bases sitting between them. CDR3 region: CASRPDYNNEQFF. As DNA, the CDR3 is TGTGCCAGCAGGCCCGACTACAACAATGAGCAGTTCTTC.

The J gene is TRBJ2-7, the V gene TRBV11-2; the D gene is possibly TRBD1 (6 bases). The CDR3 contains 13 residues. V lost 6 bases and J 6 bases, leaving 15 bases between the germline ends. Germline V gives CDR1 SGHAT, CDR2 FQNNGV. The CDR3 DNA reads TGTGCCAGCAGGGCAGGGGTCTTACCCGAGCAGTACTTC. This sequence encodes CASRAGVLPEQYF.

The chain is built from TRBV10-3 and TRBJ2-7, with 7 bases aligning to TRBD2. Germline lookup yields CDR1 ENHRY and CDR2 SYGVKD. This CDR3 region has 14 residues. V gave up 6 bases and J gave up 6 bases; unmatched junction bases: 11. The CDR3 bases are TGTGCCATCAGCCTGGCCCGGGACTACGGCGAGCAGTACTTC. Amino acid sequence: CAISLARDYGEQYF.

This clone was counted once. The V call is TRBV7-6, the J call TRBJ2-1; 10 positions agree with TRBD2. Germline V gives CDR1 SGHVS, CDR2 FNYEAQ. This CDR3 spans 20 amino acids. After removal of 5 bases from V and 0 bases from J, the junction contained 16 bases not matched to a gene. This CDR3 is CASSKEHPRSSGSSYNEQFF. Written as DNA, the CDR3 is TGTGCCAGCAGCAAAGAACATCCCCGGTCTAGCGGGAGCTCCTACAATGAGCAGTTCTTC.

The chain has TRBV5-4 and TRBJ2-3; 12 bases are a match to TRBD2. Germline lookup yields CDR1 SGHNT and CDR2 YYREEE (reference sequence). With V trimmed by 0 bases and J by 3 bases, 14 bases remained unmatched. CDR3 length: 20 residues. The CDR3 region has the DNA TGTGCCAGCAGCTTGGGCGGACTAGCGGGGAACTCAGGGGGGACAGATACGCAGTATTTT. Amino acid sequence: CASSLGGLAGNSGGTDTQYF.